This entry features one T cell receptor (beta chain) sequence. Its matching antigen is unknown. Germline CDR1 is SGHRS and CDR2 is YFSETQ. V dropped 3 bases and J dropped 11; count of bases not matched to a gene: 6. This CDR3 is built from 14 residues. The data derive from a study of T-cell memory formation after mild COVID-19. Study summary: The study found TCR clusters largely donor specific.

Each CDR3 protein gets one entry after TCRdb re-called the 5' RACE reads with MiXCR. The table shows under 300,000 distinct CDR3 sequences, with about 17% occurring only once. Whole-study results and caveats: Cross-reactive memory seemingly joined, as some responding clones were found in pre-infection memory. Clones that got smaller from day 15 to 85 had even CD4/CD8, while clones growing later tipped toward CD4+.

Sequencing was carried out using PBMCs or a T cell subset sorted from them (not recorded which). The clonotype comes from a man younger than 30 who had mild COVID-19 (a few samples of this study predate the infection). Cell type and time point are not known. This chain connects TRBV5-1 to TRBJ1-6; 9 bases match TRBD1. The CDR3 nucleotides are TGCGCCAGCAGCTACGACAGGGGGGAGGCACCCCTCCACTTT. It translates to CASSYDRGEAPLHF.